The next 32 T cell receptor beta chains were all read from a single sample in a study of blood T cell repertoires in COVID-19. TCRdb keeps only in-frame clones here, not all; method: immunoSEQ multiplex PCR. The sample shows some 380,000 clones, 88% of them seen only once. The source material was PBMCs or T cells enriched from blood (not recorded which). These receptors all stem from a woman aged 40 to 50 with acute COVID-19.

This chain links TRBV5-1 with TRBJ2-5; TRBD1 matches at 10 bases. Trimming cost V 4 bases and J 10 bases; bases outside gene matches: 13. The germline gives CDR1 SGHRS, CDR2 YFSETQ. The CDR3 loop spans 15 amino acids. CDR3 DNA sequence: TGCGCCAGCAGCCCCGACTGGGACAGGGGAGATGTCCAGTACTTC. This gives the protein CASSPDWDRGDVQYF.

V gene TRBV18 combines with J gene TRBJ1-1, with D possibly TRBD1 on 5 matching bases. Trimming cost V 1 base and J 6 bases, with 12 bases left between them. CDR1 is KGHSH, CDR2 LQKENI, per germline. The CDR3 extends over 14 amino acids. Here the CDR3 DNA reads TGTGCCAGCTCACCACGGGAGGGGTCCGCTGAAGCTTTCTTT. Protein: CASSPREGSAEAFF.

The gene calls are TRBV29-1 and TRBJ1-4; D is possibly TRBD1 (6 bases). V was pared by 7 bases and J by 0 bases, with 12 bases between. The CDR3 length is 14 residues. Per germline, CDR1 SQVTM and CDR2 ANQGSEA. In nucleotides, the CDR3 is TGCAGCGCCAAGGACAGAGCAACTAATGAAAAACTGTTTTTT. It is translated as CSAKDRATNEKLFF.

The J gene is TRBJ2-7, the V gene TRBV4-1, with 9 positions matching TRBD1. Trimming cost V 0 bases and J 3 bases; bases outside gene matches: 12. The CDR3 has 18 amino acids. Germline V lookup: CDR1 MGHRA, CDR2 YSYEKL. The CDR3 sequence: CASSQESVDRGKGYEQYF. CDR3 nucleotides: TGCGCCAGCAGCCAAGAAAGTGTGGACAGGGGAAAAGGCTACGAGCAGTACTTC.

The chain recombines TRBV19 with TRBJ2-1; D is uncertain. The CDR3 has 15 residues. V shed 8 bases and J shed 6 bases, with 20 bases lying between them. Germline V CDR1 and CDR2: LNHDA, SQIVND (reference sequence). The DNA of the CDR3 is TGTGCCAGTCGTACGGTGTCCGTTGGTGGCAATGAGCAGTTCTTC. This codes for CASRTVSVGGNEQFF.

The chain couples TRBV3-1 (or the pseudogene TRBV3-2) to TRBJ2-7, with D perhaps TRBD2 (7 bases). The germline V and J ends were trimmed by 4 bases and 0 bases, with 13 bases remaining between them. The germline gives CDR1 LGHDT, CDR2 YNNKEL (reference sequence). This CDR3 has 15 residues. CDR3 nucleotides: TGTGCCAGCAGCCCCACTGGGGGGGCCTCCTACGAGCAGTACTTC. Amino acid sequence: CASSPTGGASYEQYF.

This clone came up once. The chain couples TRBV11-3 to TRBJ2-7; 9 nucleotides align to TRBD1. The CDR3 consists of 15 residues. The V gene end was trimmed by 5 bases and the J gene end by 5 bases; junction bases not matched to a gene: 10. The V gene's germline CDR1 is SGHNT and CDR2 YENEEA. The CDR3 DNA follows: TGTGCCAGCAGCACCGGGACAGGGTCTTTGAACGAGCAGTACTTC. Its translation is CASSTGTGSLNEQYF.

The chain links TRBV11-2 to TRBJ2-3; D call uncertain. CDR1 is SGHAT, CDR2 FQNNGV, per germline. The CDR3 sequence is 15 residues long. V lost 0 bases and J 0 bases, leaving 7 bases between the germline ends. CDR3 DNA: TGTGCCAGCAGCTTAGAAGACTCTAGCACAGATACGCAGTATTTT. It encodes CASSLEDSSTDTQYF.

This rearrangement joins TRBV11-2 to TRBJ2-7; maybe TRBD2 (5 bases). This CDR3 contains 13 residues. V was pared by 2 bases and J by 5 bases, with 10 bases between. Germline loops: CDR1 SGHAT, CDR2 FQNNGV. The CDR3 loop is CASSLPRVNEQYF. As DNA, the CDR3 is TGTGCCAGCAGCTTACCGAGGGTGAACGAGCAGTACTTC.

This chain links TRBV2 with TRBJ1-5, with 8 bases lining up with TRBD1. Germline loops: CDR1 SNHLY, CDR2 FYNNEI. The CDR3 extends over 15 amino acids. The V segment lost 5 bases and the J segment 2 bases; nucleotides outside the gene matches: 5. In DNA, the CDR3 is TGTGCCAGCAGTCCGGGACAGGTAGGCAATCAGCCCCAGCATTTT. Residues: CASSPGQVGNQPQHF. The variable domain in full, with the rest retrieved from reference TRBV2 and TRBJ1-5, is EPEVTQTPSHQVTQMGQEVILRCVPISNHLYFYWYRQILGQKVEFLVSFYNNEISEKSEIFDDQFSVERPDGSNFTLKIRSTKLEDSAMYFCASSPGQVGNQPQHFGDGTRLSIL.

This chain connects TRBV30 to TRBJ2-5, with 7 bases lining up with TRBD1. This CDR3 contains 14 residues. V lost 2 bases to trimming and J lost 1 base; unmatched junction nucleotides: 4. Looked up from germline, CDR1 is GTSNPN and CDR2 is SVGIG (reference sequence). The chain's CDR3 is CAWSTGASQETQYF. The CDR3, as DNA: TGTGCCTGGAGTACAGGGGCGTCCCAAGAGACCCAGTACTTC. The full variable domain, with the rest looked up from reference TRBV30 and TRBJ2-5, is SQTIHQWPATLVQPVGSPLSLECTVEGTSNPNLYWYRQAAGRGLQLLFYSVGIGQISSEVPQNLSASRPQDRQFILSSKKLLLSDSGFYLCAWSTGASQETQYFGPGTRLLVL.

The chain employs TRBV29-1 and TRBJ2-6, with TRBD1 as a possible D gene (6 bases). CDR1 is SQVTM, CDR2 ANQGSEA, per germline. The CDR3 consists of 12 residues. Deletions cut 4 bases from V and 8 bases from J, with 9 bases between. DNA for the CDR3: TGCAGCGTTGGAGGGACACCCAACGTCCTGACTTTC. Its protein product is CSVGGTPNVLTF.

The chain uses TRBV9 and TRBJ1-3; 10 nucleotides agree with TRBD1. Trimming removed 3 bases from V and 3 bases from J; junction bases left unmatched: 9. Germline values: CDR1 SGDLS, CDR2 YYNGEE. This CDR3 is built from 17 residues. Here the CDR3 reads CASSGGSDRGYGNTIYF. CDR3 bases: TGTGCCAGCAGCGGCGGATCGGACAGGGGGTATGGAAACACCATATATTTT.

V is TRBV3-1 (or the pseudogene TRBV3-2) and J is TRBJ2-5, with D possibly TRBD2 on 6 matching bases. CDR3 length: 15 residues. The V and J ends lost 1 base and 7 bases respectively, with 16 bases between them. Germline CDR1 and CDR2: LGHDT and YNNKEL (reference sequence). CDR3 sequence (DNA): TGTGCCAGCAGCCAAGTCCTCCCTCAAGCGGGGACCCAGTACTTC. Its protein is CASSQVLPQAGTQYF.

The CDR3 loop is CASSSTAGGNEQYF. CDR3 in DNA: TGCGCCAGCAGCTCGACAGCGGGGGGGAACGAGCAGTACTTC. The chain combines TRBV5-1 with TRBJ2-7, with 10 nucleotides matching TRBD2. This CDR3 is 14 amino acids long. Trimming at V came to 3 bases and at J to 5 bases, leaving 5 bases not matched to a gene. CDR1 SGHRS and CDR2 YFSETQ come from the germline V gene.

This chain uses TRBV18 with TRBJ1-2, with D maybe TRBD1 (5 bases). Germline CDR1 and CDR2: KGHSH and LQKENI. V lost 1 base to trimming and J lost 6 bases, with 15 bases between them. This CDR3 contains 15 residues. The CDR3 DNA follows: TGTGCCAGCTCACCACTTTCCAGGGAGGGGAATGGCTACACCTTC. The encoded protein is CASSPLSREGNGYTF.

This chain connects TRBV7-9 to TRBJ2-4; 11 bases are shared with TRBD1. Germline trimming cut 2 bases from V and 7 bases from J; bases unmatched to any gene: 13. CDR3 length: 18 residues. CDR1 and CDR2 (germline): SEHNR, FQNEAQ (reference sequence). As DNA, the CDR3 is TGTGCCAGCAGCTTACCCGGGACAGGGGGTCTTTCCAGGAACATTCAGTACTTC. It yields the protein CASSLPGTGGLSRNIQYF.

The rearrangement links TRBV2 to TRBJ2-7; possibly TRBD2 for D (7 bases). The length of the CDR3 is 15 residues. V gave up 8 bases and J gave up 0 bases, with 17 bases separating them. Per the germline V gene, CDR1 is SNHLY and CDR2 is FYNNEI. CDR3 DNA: TGTGCCAGCGGGGGGGTAGGGGGACCCTCCTACGAGCAGTACTTC. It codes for CASGGVGGPSYEQYF.

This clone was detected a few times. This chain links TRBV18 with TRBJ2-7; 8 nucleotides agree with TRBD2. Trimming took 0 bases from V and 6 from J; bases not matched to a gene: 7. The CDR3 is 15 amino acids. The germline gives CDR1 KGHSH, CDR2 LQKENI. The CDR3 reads CASSPPRTSSSEQYF. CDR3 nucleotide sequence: TGTGCCAGCTCACCACCGCGGACTAGCTCTTCCGAGCAGTACTTC.

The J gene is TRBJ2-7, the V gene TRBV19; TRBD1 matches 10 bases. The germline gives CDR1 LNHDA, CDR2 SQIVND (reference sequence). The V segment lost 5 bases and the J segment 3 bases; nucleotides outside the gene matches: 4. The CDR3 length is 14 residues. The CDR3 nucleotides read TGTGCCAGTAGTGCTAGGACAGGGGGCTACGAGCAGTACTTC. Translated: CASSARTGGYEQYF.

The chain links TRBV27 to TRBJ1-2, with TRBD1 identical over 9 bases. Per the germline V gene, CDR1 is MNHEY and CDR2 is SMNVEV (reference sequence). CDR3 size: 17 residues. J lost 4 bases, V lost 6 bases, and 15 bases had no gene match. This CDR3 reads CASSPYGPRQGGYGYTF. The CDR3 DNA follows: TGTGCCAGCAGCCCCTACGGTCCTAGACAGGGGGGCTATGGCTACACCTTC.

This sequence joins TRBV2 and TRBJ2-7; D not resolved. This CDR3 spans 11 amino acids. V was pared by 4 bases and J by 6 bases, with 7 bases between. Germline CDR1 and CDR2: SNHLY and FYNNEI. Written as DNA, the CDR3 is TGTGCCAGCAGTGGTCGTCTCGAGCAGTACTTC. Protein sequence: CASSGRLEQYF.

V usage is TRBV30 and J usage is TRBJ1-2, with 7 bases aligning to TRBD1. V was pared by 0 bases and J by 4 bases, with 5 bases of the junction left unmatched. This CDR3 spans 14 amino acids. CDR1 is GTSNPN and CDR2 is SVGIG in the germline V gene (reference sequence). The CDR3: CAWSVGGQIYGYTF. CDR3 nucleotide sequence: TGTGCCTGGAGTGTAGGGGGACAGATCTATGGCTACACCTTC.

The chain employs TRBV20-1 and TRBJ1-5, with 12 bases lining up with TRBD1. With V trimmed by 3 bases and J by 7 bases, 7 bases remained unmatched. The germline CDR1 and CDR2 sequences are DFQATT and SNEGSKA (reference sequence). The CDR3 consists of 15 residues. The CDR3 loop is CSASLGTGGAQPQHF. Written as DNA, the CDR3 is TGCAGTGCTAGTCTTGGGACAGGGGGCGCACAGCCCCAGCATTTT.

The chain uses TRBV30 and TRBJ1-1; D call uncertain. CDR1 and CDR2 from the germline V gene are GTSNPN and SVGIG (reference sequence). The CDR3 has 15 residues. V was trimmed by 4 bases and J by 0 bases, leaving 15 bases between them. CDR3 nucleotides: TGTGCCTGGATTCCACAGTTCGCCATGAACACTGAAGCTTTCTTT. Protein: CAWIPQFAMNTEAFF.

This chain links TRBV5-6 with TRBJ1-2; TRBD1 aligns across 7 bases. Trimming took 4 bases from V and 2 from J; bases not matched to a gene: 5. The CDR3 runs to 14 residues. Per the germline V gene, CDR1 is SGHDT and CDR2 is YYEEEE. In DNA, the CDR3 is TGTGCCAGCAGCCACAGGGGACCAAACTATGGCTACACCTTC. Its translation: CASSHRGPNYGYTF.

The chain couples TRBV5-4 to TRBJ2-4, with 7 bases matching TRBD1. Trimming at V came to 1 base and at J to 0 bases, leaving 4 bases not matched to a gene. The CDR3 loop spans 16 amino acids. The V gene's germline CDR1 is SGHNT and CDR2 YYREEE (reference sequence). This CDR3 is CASSLRDSLAKNIQYF. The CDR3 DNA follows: TGTGCCAGCAGCTTGCGGGACAGCCTAGCCAAAAACATTCAGTACTTC.

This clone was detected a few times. The CDR3 here is CATSPRGGRTGELFF. The CDR3 coding sequence is TGTGCCACCAGTCCGCGGGGGGGCCGAACCGGGGAGCTGTTTTTT. The chain uses TRBV15 and TRBJ2-2; TRBD2 matches at 9 bases. With 6 bases clipped from V and 5 bases from J, the junction kept 7 bases outside the gene matches. Germline CDR1 reads LNHNV; CDR2 reads YYDKDF (reference sequence). This CDR3 spans 15 amino acids.

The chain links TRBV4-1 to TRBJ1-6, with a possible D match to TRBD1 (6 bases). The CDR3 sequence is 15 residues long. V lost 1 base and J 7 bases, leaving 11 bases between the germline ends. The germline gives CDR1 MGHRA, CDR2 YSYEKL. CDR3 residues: CASSQAQGINSPLHF. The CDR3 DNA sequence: TGCGCCAGCAGCCAAGCGCAGGGGATAAATTCACCCCTCCACTTT.

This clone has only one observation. CDR3 in amino acids: CASSQGQINTEAFF. The CDR3 DNA is TGTGCCAGCAGCCAGGGACAGATTAACACTGAAGCTTTCTTT. The chain couples TRBV6-6 to TRBJ1-1; 7 nucleotides align to TRBD1. After removal of 6 bases from V and 2 bases from J, the junction contained 6 bases not matched to a gene. Germline V gives CDR1 MNHNY, CDR2 SVGAGI (reference sequence). The length of the CDR3 is 14 residues.

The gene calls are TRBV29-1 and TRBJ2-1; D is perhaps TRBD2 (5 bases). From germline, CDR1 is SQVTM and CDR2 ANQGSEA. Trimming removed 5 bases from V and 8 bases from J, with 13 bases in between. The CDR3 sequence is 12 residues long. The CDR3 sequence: CSVFVSGYEQFF. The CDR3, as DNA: TGCAGCGTTTTCGTTTCGGGATATGAGCAGTTCTTC.

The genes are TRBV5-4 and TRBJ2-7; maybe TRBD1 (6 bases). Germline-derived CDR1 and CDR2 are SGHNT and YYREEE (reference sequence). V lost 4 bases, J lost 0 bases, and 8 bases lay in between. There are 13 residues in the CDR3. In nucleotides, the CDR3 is TGTGCCAGCAGCCGAGGGGGCTCCTACGAGCAGTACTTC. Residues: CASSRGGSYEQYF.